This TCR beta chain was captured by sequencing in a study of T cells in Graves' hyperthyroidism and ophthalmopathy. General study findings and limits: Blood held most thyroid clonotypes expanded above 0.001 frequency.

Amplification targeted TCR beta CDR3 regions from RNA transcripts. The TCR CDR3 was amplified in a first-round RT-PCR using the HTBI primer set. MiXCR, applied by TCRdb to the multiplex PCR reads, yields one record per CDR3 protein. The repertoire holds approximately 640,000 distinct CDR3 sequences, with approximately 42% as singletons. The V end lost 0 bases, the J end lost 2 bases, and 9 bases lay between the germline ends. The germline V gene encodes CDR1 SGDLS and CDR2 YYNGEE. There are 14 residues in the CDR3. Patients having uncontrolled infection, another autoimmune disease, pregnancy or lactation were not included. Remarks on this clonotype: What it binds is not known.

Specimen: peripheral blood or thyroid tissue (not recorded which). This chain uses TRBV9 with TRBJ2-7; D remains unclear. The receptor was derived from an adult man with Graves' disease, either hyperthyroidism or ophthalmopathy (not recorded which). The CDR3 spells CASSVDDPTYEQYF. In DNA form, the CDR3 reads TGTGCCAGCAGCGTAGACGACCCCACCTACGAGCAGTACTTC.